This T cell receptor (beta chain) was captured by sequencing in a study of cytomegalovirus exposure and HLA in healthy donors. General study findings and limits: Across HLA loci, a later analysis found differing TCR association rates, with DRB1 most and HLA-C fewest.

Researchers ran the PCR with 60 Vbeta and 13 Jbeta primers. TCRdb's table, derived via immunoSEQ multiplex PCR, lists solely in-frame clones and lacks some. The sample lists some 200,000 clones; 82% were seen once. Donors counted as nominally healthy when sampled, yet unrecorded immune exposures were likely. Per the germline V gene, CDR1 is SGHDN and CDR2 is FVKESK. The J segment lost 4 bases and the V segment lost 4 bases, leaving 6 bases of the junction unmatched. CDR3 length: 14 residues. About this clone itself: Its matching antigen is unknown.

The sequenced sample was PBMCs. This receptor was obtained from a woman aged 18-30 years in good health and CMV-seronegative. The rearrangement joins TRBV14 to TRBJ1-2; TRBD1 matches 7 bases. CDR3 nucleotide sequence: TGTGCCAGCAGCCCCAGGACAGGTCTCTATGGCTACACCTTC. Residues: CASSPRTGLYGYTF.